Only a few counts were recorded for the clone carrying this TCR beta chain. This entry is derived from a study of blood T cells in healthy people across ages. Germline V gene data show CDR1 as SGHAT and CDR2 as FQNNGV. Trimming removed 5 bases at V and 0 bases at J, with 13 bases between. The CDR3 consists of 15 residues. The use of a sample-barcoded 5' primer and a J-beta primer mix characterized a second PCR of roughly 7 to 11 cycles. TCRdb fed the 5' RACE reads into MiXCR, producing one record per CDR3 protein. In the table there are around 870,000 distinct CDR3 sequences, around 26% of which are singletons.

The sample comprised blood. The chain links TRBV11-2 to TRBJ1-2; possible D gene TRBD1, 5 bases. This clonotype originated in a woman older than 75 in good health. The CDR3 bases are TGTGCCAGCAGCACCCGCTCGACAGCTAACTATGGCTACACCTTC. This encodes CASSTRSTANYGYTF. The variable domain in full, with the rest retrieved from reference TRBV11-2 and TRBJ1-2, is EAGVAQSPRYKIIEKRQSVAFWCNPISGHATLYWYQQILGQGPKLLIQFQNNGVVDDSQLPKDRFSAERLKGVDSTLKIQPAKLEDSAVYLCASSTRSTANYGYTFGSGTRLTVV.